The 21 T cell receptor beta chains below come from one sample, sequenced in a study of T cell responses to AZD1222 COVID-19 vaccine (dated by TCRdb to the early 2020s). In light of the paper, this sample's time point label describes: baseline before first vaccination. The library was generated by the immunoSEQ multiplex PCR assay. TCRdb took this table from immuneACCESS and kept in-frame rearrangements with V and J called. Such tables lack part of the clones; where checked against another copy, unresolved V genes explain under half of the gap, and the rest is unexplained. The sample profile shows roughly 120,000 clones; roughly 87% of them were found once. 6% to 8% of the sample belongs to the ten largest clones. The sequencing used peripheral blood, collected on day 0 of AZD1222 vaccination. All receptors come from an adult in good health.

The chain links TRBV18 to TRBJ2-2; D gene uncertain. Germline V gene data show CDR1 as KGHSH and CDR2 as LQKENI. This CDR3 has 15 residues. The V end lost 0 bases, the J end lost 6 bases, and 11 bases lay between the germline ends. In nucleotides, the CDR3 is TGTGCCAGCTCACCACCGGACGCGGTCCCCGGGGAGCTGTTTTTT. This translates into CASSPPDAVPGELFF.

This clone was seen a single time. The rearrangement uses TRBV28 and TRBJ1-2; D is unclear. The germline V gene has CDR1 MDHEN and CDR2 SYDVKM. CDR3 length equals 11 residues. Trimming removed 7 bases at V and 7 bases at J, with 10 bases between. In nucleotides, the CDR3 is TGTGCCAGCACCGAGGGAGGTGGCTACACCTTC. This codes for CASTEGGGYTF.

The chain links TRBV4-1 to TRBJ1-5; D remains ambiguous. CDR3 size: 16 residues. With 4 bases removed from V and 0 bases from J, the gap between germline ends came to 13 bases. In germline, CDR1 is MGHRA, CDR2 YSYEKL. In DNA form, the CDR3 reads TGCGCCAGCAGCCGATATGACGACGGTAGCAATCAGCCCCAGCATTTT. Translating it yields CASSRYDDGSNQPQHF.

This clone came up once. V and J are TRBV5-4 and TRBJ1-1, with 9 bases identical to TRBD1. V lost 4 bases, J lost 4 bases, and 8 bases stayed unmatched. Germline-derived CDR1 and CDR2 are SGHNT and YYREEE (reference sequence). The CDR3 has 15 amino acids. This chain's CDR3 is CASSPSTGGGTEAFF. The CDR3 bases are TGTGCCAGCAGCCCTTCGACAGGGGGAGGCACTGAAGCTTTCTTT.

The rearrangement links TRBV28 to TRBJ1-2; D not certain. V lost 6 bases and J 6 bases, leaving 17 bases between the germline ends. CDR3 length equals 14 residues. Germline V CDR1 and CDR2: MDHEN, SYDVKM. CDR3 residues: CASRVQSTGDGYTF. The CDR3 bases are TGTGCCAGCAGGGTACAGAGCACCGGGGATGGCTACACCTTC.

The chain uses TRBV28 and TRBJ1-4, with 10 bases fitting TRBD1. The V gene end was trimmed by 3 bases and the J gene end by 5 bases; junction bases not matched to a gene: 3. Germline V CDR1 and CDR2: MDHEN, SYDVKM. The CDR3 consists of 15 residues. The CDR3 DNA reads as TGTGCCAGCAGTTTCGGACAGGGGGGCAATGAAAAACTGTTTTTT. It encodes CASSFGQGGNEKLFF.

The chain carries TRBV4-1 and TRBJ1-4, with a tentative D call TRBD1 (6 bases). CDR1 is MGHRA and CDR2 is YSYEKL in the germline V gene. The CDR3 extends over 14 amino acids. V was cut by 4 bases and J by 8 bases, with 14 bases left in between. The CDR3 sequence: CASSRNRDYEKLFF. CDR3 nucleotide sequence: TGCGCCAGCAGCCGGAACAGGGACTACGAAAAACTGTTTTTT.

The chain combines TRBV28 with TRBJ1-2, with a possible D match to TRBD1 (6 bases). Trimming cost V 11 bases and J 5 bases, with 21 bases left between them. This CDR3 is built from 14 residues. CDR1 is MDHEN, CDR2 SYDVKM, per germline. CDR3 nucleotides: TGTGCCGTCCAGGGAGGGGGACACCGGTATGGCTACACCTTC. Its protein product is CAVQGGGHRYGYTF.

Regarding this clone: Other DNA sequences in this sample translate to the same CDR3. The rearrangement joins TRBV2 to TRBJ1-5; 8 nucleotides match TRBD1. With V trimmed by 4 bases and J by 7 bases, 6 bases remained unmatched. There are 14 residues in the CDR3. Germline-derived CDR1 and CDR2 are SNHLY and FYNNEI. DNA for the CDR3: TGTGCCAGCAGTGGGCAGGGGGCCAGGCAGCCCCAGCATTTT. Its translation: CASSGQGARQPQHF.

The chain joins TRBV11-2 to TRBJ2-6; no firm D call. Trimming removed 2 bases at V and 0 bases at J, with 14 bases between. Germline CDR1 and CDR2: SGHAT and FQNNGV. The CDR3 spans 18 residues. The DNA for the CDR3 is TGTGCCAGCAGCTTAATGTATGGAGTCCACTCTGGGGCCAACGTCCTGACTTTC. This gives the protein CASSLMYGVHSGANVLTF.

This clone has only one observation. This sequence joins TRBV14 and TRBJ2-1; D unclear. The V gene's germline CDR1 is SGHDN and CDR2 FVKESK. Trimming pared 1 base from V and 8 bases from J, leaving 3 bases between. The CDR3 loop spans 11 amino acids. The CDR3 bases are TGTGCCAGCAGCCAAGCGGATGAGCAGTTCTTC. This translates into CASSQADEQFF.

The CDR3 region is CASSNTGGDGYTF. Here the CDR3 DNA reads TGTGCCAGCAGTAATACAGGGGGAGATGGCTACACCTTC. This chain links TRBV6-6 with TRBJ1-2; 8 bases map to TRBD1. Germline CDR1 is MNHNY and CDR2 is SVGAGI (reference sequence). V was pared by 5 bases and J by 6 bases, with 5 bases of the junction left unmatched. The CDR3 has 13 residues.

The V call is TRBV24-1, the J call TRBJ2-1, with unresolved D. The germline CDR1 and CDR2 sequences are KGHDR and SFDVKD. Between the trimmed V and J ends, which lost 3 bases and 0 bases, there was a span of 11 bases. The CDR3 length is 16 residues. The CDR3 sequence: CATSDTLASSYNEQFF. The DNA for the CDR3 is TGTGCCACCAGTGATACCCTCGCTAGCTCCTACAATGAGCAGTTCTTC.

The V gene is TRBV2, the J gene TRBJ1-4; the D gene is possibly TRBD1 (5 bases). The CDR3 is 14 amino acids. Trimming shortened V by 1 base and J by 7 bases, and 10 bases separated the two germline ends. Germline V gene data show CDR1 as SNHLY and CDR2 as FYNNEI. The CDR3 protein is CASSEGGVREKLFF. CDR3 DNA sequence: TGTGCCAGCAGTGAAGGGGGGGTTCGTGAAAAACTGTTTTTT.

The chain combines TRBV3-1 (or the pseudogene TRBV3-2) with TRBJ1-3, with D possibly TRBD1 on 6 matching bases. This CDR3 spans 16 amino acids. V gave up 1 base and J gave up 0 bases, with 10 bases separating them. The germline V gene encodes CDR1 LGHDT and CDR2 YNNKEL (reference sequence). Here the CDR3 reads CASSQGRGLSGNTIYF. CDR3 sequence (DNA): TGTGCCAGCAGCCAAGGCAGGGGTCTCTCTGGAAACACCATATATTTT.

The chain employs TRBV5-1 and TRBJ1-1; tentatively, D is TRBD1 (6 bases). V lost 3 bases to trimming and J lost 8 bases, with 17 bases between them. The germline gives CDR1 SGHRS, CDR2 YFSETQ. This CDR3 is 14 amino acids long. The CDR3 DNA follows: TGCGCCAGCAGCTGGACCCCGGGGGGCGCGGAAGCTTTCTTT. Amino acids: CASSWTPGGAEAFF.

The V call is TRBV9, the J call TRBJ2-5; D ambiguous. CDR3 size: 13 residues. Germline V gene sequence: CDR1 SGDLS, CDR2 YYNGEE. Between the trimmed V and J ends, which lost 0 bases and 9 bases, there was a span of 12 bases. The CDR3 DNA reads TGTGCCAGCAGCGTAGCTCCGGGTCGGGCCCAGTACTTC. Its translation is CASSVAPGRAQYF.

V usage is TRBV3-1 (or the pseudogene TRBV3-2) and J usage is TRBJ2-5; TRBD1 agrees at 7 bases. CDR1 is LGHDT and CDR2 is YNNKEL in the germline V gene (reference sequence). V lost 1 base, J lost 5 bases, and 10 bases stayed unmatched. The CDR3 spans 16 residues. The CDR3 DNA reads TGTGCCAGCAGCCAAGTTGGGAAGGGGGCAAGGGAGACCCAGTACTTC. Its translation is CASSQVGKGARETQYF.

The DNA for the CDR3 is TGTGCCAGCAGCTTGGAGGCGAGGCCATATTTTGGCTATGGCTACACCTTC. It specifies CASSLEARPYFGYGYTF. The chain combines TRBV7-9 with TRBJ1-2; no clear D gene. Germline loops: CDR1 SEHNR, CDR2 FQNEAQ (reference sequence). The length of the CDR3 is 17 residues. The V and J ends lost 3 bases and 4 bases respectively, with 21 bases between them. The full variable domain, in which reference TRBV7-9 and TRBJ1-2 provide the parts outside the CDR3, is DTGVSQNPRHKITKRGQNVTFRCDPISEHNRLYWYRQTLGQGPEFLTYFQNEAQLEKSRLLSDRFSAERPKGSFSTLEIQRTEQGDSAMYLCASSLEARPYFGYGYTFGSGTRLTVV.

The V and J genes are TRBV11-2 and TRBJ1-2; D ambiguous. CDR3 length equals 15 residues. V shed 2 bases and J shed 1 base, with 11 bases lying between them. Germline loops: CDR1 SGHAT, CDR2 FQNNGV. CDR3 region: CASSLNSLINYGYTF. CDR3 nucleotides: TGTGCCAGCAGCTTAAACAGCCTGATTAACTATGGCTACACCTTC.

The gene calls are TRBV6-1 and TRBJ2-5; possibly TRBD1 or TRBD2 for D (5 bases each). The CDR3 consists of 14 residues. Germline V lookup: CDR1 MNHNS, CDR2 SASEGT. With 2 bases removed from V and 4 bases from J, the gap between germline ends came to 11 bases. CDR3 coding DNA: TGTGCCAGCAGTGAAACGGGGCCCGGAGAGACCCAGTACTTC. It is translated as CASSETGPGETQYF.